The text below deals with one TCR beta chain. The data stem from a study of blood T cell repertoires in COVID-19. Overall study context: There were acute and convalescent COVID-19 samples, and they came from the United States, Italy and Spain. The analysed material was cDNA or gDNA that came from T cells, B-cell-depleted T cells, or PBMCs.

The method was immunoSEQ multiplex PCR; TCRdb's version includes in-frame clones alone and lacks a portion of them. This sample yields under 150,000 clones, of which 80% are seen a single time; approximately 13% belongs to the top ten. Germline CDR1 SGHTA, CDR2 FQGNSA. CDR3 length: 15 amino acids. V was clipped by 5 bases and J by 0 bases; unmatched bases: 7. This chain links TRBV7-2 with TRBJ2-7; 7 bases are shared with TRBD1. The sequenced material came from peripheral blood. This receptor was taken from a man aged 55 to 70 with active or convalescent COVID-19. CDR3 nucleotides: TGTGCCAGCAGCCTTACCGGGACAGTCTCCTACGAGCAGTACTTC. It yields the protein CASSLTGTVSYEQYF.